A single sample gave rise to the 28 T cell receptor beta chains below, sequenced in a study of T cells in women clearing cervical HPV infection. TCRdb's table, derived via immunoSEQ multiplex PCR, lists solely in-frame clones and lacks some. The listing records tens of thousands of clones. The sequencing sample was made of blood buffy coat. The receptors originated from a woman between 18 and 69 years old with a cervical HPV16 infection that either progressed to CIN3+ or cleared (not recorded which).

In regard to this clone: The read terminates 3 residues ahead of where the CDR3 ends, so the germline J gene completes it. The chain links TRBV5-1 to TRBJ1-5, with no clear D. Germline CDR1 is SGHRS and CDR2 is YFSETQ. Trimming shortened V by 1 base and J by 7 bases, and 12 bases separated the two germline ends. The CDR3 length is 14 residues. The covered CDR3 bases are TGCGCCAGCAGCTTGATGGGGAGCGGGCAGCCC. Translation gives CASSLMGSGQP. The entire CDR3 protein reads CASSLMGSGQPQHF.

About this clone: The sequenced fragment ends 3 residues before the CDR3 boundary, so the rest is inferred from the germline J gene. The chain employs TRBV20-1 and TRBJ2-3, with 9 bases that match TRBD2. The CDR3 runs 16 residues. From germline, CDR1 is DFQATT and CDR2 SNEGSKA (reference sequence). Trimming at V came to 5 bases and at J to 6 bases, leaving 15 bases not matched to a gene. The sequenced part of the CDR3 DNA is TGCAGTGCTCTCATTGGGCGGGGGGGGGCGCGTGATACG. The encoded protein is CSALIGRGGARDT. The complete CDR3 sequence is CSALIGRGGARDTQYF.

A note on this clone: The read ends 3 residues before the CDR3 terminus; that terminus is restored from the germline J gene. The gene calls are TRBV20-1 and TRBJ1-1, with D hard to call. Germline-derived CDR1 and CDR2 are DFQATT and SNEGSKA (reference sequence). V shed 1 base and J shed 4 bases, with 10 bases lying between them. CDR3 size: 13 residues. The CDR3 region is CSARVSGGTEAFF. The sequenced CDR3 bases are TGCAGTGCTAGAGTTTCGGGTGGCACTGAA.

On this clone itself: The DNA ends 3 residues before the CDR3 does, and the rest of the CDR3 is filled in from the germline J gene. The genes are TRBV5-1 and TRBJ2-7; a possible D gene is TRBD1 (6 bases). Germline CDR1 and CDR2: SGHRS and YFSETQ. The CDR3 runs to 14 residues. V was pared by 1 base and J by 3 bases, with 11 bases between. Here the CDR3 reads CASSLLGQNYEQYF. The CDR3 bases that were read are TGCGCCAGCAGCTTGCTGGGACAAAACTACGAG.

Concerning this clone itself: Read sequence stops 3 residues before the CDR3 end, and the germline J gene provides the missing end. The V and J genes are TRBV20-1 and TRBJ2-5; 7 bases fit TRBD2. Unmatched junction bases numbered 11, after V lost 2 bases and J lost 5 bases. The CDR3 totals 15 residues. Germline V gives CDR1 DFQATT, CDR2 SNEGSKA (reference sequence). Incomplete CDR3 DNA: TGCAGTGCTAGACGACTAGCTTCGATTGGGGAGACC. Its protein product is CSARRLASIGET. The entire CDR3 protein is CSARRLASIGETQYF.

Worth noting for this clone: The read finishes 3 residues shy of the CDR3 end, and the germline J gene is used to complete it. This chain connects TRBV5-1 to TRBJ2-1; D assignment may be TRBD1 or TRBD2 (5 bases each). CDR1 and CDR2 from the germline V gene are SGHRS and YFSETQ. V lost 2 bases to trimming and J lost 7 bases, with 25 bases between them. The CDR3 totals 18 residues. The DNA read from the CDR3 is TGCGCCAGCAGCTTACTAAACAACCTATTGACAGAGGGGAATGAG. It codes for CASSLLNNLLTEGNE. The whole CDR3 is CASSLLNNLLTEGNEQFF. Full variable domain (outside the CDR3, taken from reference TRBV5-1 and TRBJ2-1): KAGVTQTPRYLIKTRGQQVTLSCSPISGHRSVSWYQQTPGQGLQFLFEYFSETQRNKGNFPGRFSGRQFSNSRSEMNVSTLELGDSALYLCASSLLNNLLTEGNEQFFGPGTRLTVL.

As to this clone: The read terminates 3 residues before the CDR3 end, so the remaining end is supplied by the germline J gene. The chain employs TRBV29-1 and TRBJ1-1; D may be TRBD1 (6 bases). The ends were cut back, 3 bases at V and 5 bases at J, with 10 bases in the middle. The CDR3 is 12 amino acids. Germline V lookup: CDR1 SQVTM, CDR2 ANQGSEA. The CDR3 reads CSVDRGRTEAFF. The CDR3 DNA, read in part, is TGCAGCGTTGACAGGGGAAGAACTGAA.

In regard to this clone: The CDR3 extends 3 residues past the end of the read, so its final part is completed from the germline J gene. The V call is TRBV12-3 or TRBV12-4, the J call TRBJ1-1; a weak D match, TRBD1 (6 bases). This CDR3 has 15 amino acids. Trimming removed 7 bases from V and 0 bases from J, with 15 bases in between. The CDR3 spells CASTLLQGLNTEAFF. The CDR3 bases that were read are TGTGCCAGCACCCTCCTACAGGGATTGAACACTGAA.

A remark on this clone: The sequence runs out 3 residues before the end of the CDR3; the remainder is reconstructed from the germline J gene. The chain combines TRBV10-3 with TRBJ2-1; 15 bases match TRBD2. CDR3 length: 17 residues. V trimming: 3 bases; J trimming: 6 bases; junction bases outside the gene matches: 6. Germline CDR1 ENHRY, CDR2 SYGVKD. Partial CDR3 DNA: TGTGCCATCAGTGATTCAAAGGGACTAGCGGGGGGCAATGAG. This gives the protein CAISDSKGLAGGNE. The CDR3, in full, reads CAISDSKGLAGGNEQFF.

Notes on this clone: The read ends 3 residues early relative to the CDR3; the germline J gene fills the gap. This chain joins TRBV2 and TRBJ2-5, with 12 bases identical to TRBD2. This CDR3 has 14 amino acids. In germline, CDR1 is SNHLY, CDR2 FYNNEI. V lost 9 bases to trimming and J lost 4 bases; unmatched junction nucleotides: 6. CDR3 loop: CASTPGLAGETQYF. The CDR3 DNA, read in part, is TGTGCCAGTACCCCGGGACTAGCGGGAGAGACC.

In regard to this clone: The CDR3 goes on 3 residues after the read ends, and that part is filled in from the germline J gene. The rearrangement links TRBV5-5 to TRBJ1-2; D is unclear. The CDR3 has 12 amino acids. The ends were cut back, 2 bases at V and 2 bases at J, with 4 bases in the middle. CDR1 and CDR2 from the germline V gene are SGHKS and YYEKEE (reference sequence). The sequenced part of the CDR3 DNA is TGTGCCAGCAGCTTTATGAACTATGGC. Its protein product is CASSFMNYG. The full CDR3 protein reads CASSFMNYGYTF.

On this clone: One end of the junction varies from germline; a read error may be responsible. With the read ending 3 residues before the CDR3 end, the germline J gene is used to fill in that end. This sample also contains other DNA sequences that code for the same CDR3. The V call is TRBV19, the J call TRBJ1-3; D is possibly TRBD1 (5 bases). The germline gives CDR1 LNHDA, CDR2 SQIVND (reference sequence). This CDR3 spans 15 amino acids. The CDR3 protein is CASRIDRASGNTIYF. CDR3 DNA, as far as it was read: TGTGCCAGTAGGATTGACAGAGCCTCTGGAAACACA.

As concerns this clone: The read ends 3 residues early relative to the CDR3; the germline J gene fills the gap. V and J are TRBV11-3 and TRBJ2-7; 8 bases line up with TRBD2. Per germline, CDR1 SGHNT and CDR2 YENEEA. The trim removed 7 bases at V and 4 bases at J, leaving 9 bases unmatched. The CDR3 sequence is 14 residues long. CDR3 protein: CASKQAGERYEQYF. The CDR3 bases that were read are TGTGCCAGCAAACAAGCGGGAGAGCGATACGAG. The complete variable domain, with remaining parts taken from reference TRBV11-3 and TRBJ2-7, reads EAGVVQSPRYKIIEKKQPVAFWCNPISGHNTLYWYLQNLGQGPELLIRYENEEAVDDSQLPKDRFSAERLKGVDSTLKIQPAELGDSAVYLCASKQAGERYEQYFGPGTRLTVT.

A remark on this clone: The CDR3 goes on 3 residues after the read ends, and that part is filled in from the germline J gene. This chain uses TRBV11-3 with TRBJ2-5, with a weak D call TRBD1 (7 bases). The germline gives CDR1 SGHNT, CDR2 YENEEA. Trimming removed 5 bases from V and 4 bases from J, with 17 bases in between. The CDR3 consists of 15 residues. The CDR3 DNA, read in part, is TGTGCCAGCAGCCCAGGGGGGACGAGGGGAGAGACC. The encoded protein is CASSPGGTRGET. In full, the CDR3 is CASSPGGTRGETQYF.

Concerning this clone itself: Read coverage stops 3 residues before the CDR3 terminus; the germline J gene supplies the remainder. The rearrangement uses TRBV20-1 and TRBJ2-5; 10 bases are shared with TRBD1. Trimming at V came to 6 bases and at J to 2 bases, leaving 3 bases not matched to a gene. In germline, CDR1 is DFQATT, CDR2 SNEGSKA (reference sequence). This CDR3 has 13 residues. The CDR3 spells CSAEDRGQETQYF. CDR3 DNA, as far as it was read: TGCAGTGCAGAGGACAGGGGGCAAGAGACC.

With regard to this clone: With the read ending 3 residues before the CDR3 end, the germline J gene is used to fill in that end. The chain couples TRBV4-2 to TRBJ1-2; 9 nucleotides agree with TRBD1. Germline loops: CDR1 LGHNA, CDR2 YNFKEQ. V was pared by 1 base and J by 6 bases, with 3 bases of the junction left unmatched. The CDR3 extends over 14 amino acids. CDR3 loop: CASSQGWDRDGYTF. The part of the CDR3 DNA that was read is TGTGCCAGCAGCCAAGGTTGGGACAGGGATGGC.

On this clone itself: The read ends 3 residues shy of where the CDR3 ends; the end is completed using the germline J gene. The V call is TRBV30, the J call TRBJ2-4; tentatively, D is TRBD1 (5 bases). Per the germline V gene, CDR1 is GTSNPN and CDR2 is SVGIG (reference sequence). The CDR3 is made up of 11 amino acids. CDR3 protein: CAWKGYYGQYF. The sequenced CDR3 bases are TGTGCCTGGAAGGGGTATTATGGT.

As regards this clone: The read terminates 3 residues ahead of where the CDR3 ends, so the germline J gene completes it. The chain joins TRBV5-1 to TRBJ1-2, with 7 nucleotides matching TRBD1. Germline CDR1 SGHRS, CDR2 YFSETQ. This CDR3 spans 13 amino acids. The DNA read from the CDR3 is TGCGCCAGCAGCTCGGAGGGGGCGCGAGGC. This encodes CASSSEGARG. The entire CDR3 reads CASSSEGARGYTF.

A remark on this clone: The DNA ends 3 residues before the CDR3 does, and the rest of the CDR3 is filled in from the germline J gene. The rearrangement uses TRBV9 and TRBJ2-5, with 7 nucleotides matching TRBD2. The J segment lost 6 bases and the V segment lost 4 bases, leaving 15 bases of the junction unmatched. This CDR3 region has 16 residues. Germline lookup yields CDR1 SGDLS and CDR2 YYNGEE. The CDR3 region is CASSPAGWSGVQTQYF. Partial CDR3 DNA: TGTGCCAGCAGCCCAGCGGGATGGAGTGGGGTACAGACC.

Points on this clone: Read sequence stops 3 residues before the CDR3 end, and the germline J gene provides the missing end. The J gene is TRBJ1-2, the V gene TRBV7-9; 7 bases line up with TRBD1. The CDR3 runs to 14 residues. Per the germline V gene, CDR1 is SEHNR and CDR2 is FQNEAQ (reference sequence). The CDR3 protein is CASSVFGDSYDYTF. The DNA read from the CDR3 is TGTGCCAGCAGCGTATTTGGGGACAGCTACGAC.

With regard to this clone: The sequence runs out 3 residues before the end of the CDR3; the remainder is reconstructed from the germline J gene. The chain carries TRBV5-5 and TRBJ1-1; no firm D call. Germline CDR1 SGHKS, CDR2 YYEKEE (reference sequence). Trimming took 1 base from V and 1 from J, leaving 5 bases between them. The CDR3 is made up of 13 amino acids. The CDR3 here is CASSLLENTEAFF. The sequenced part of the CDR3 DNA is TGTGCCAGCAGCTTGCTAGAGAACACTGAA.

Concerning this clone itself: Read data end 3 residues before the CDR3 end; the end is taken from the germline J gene. The chain employs TRBV28 and TRBJ2-5; D is perhaps TRBD2 (6 bases). V was shortened by 3 bases and J by 7 bases, with 15 bases between the two germline ends. The CDR3 runs to 14 residues. CDR1 and CDR2 (germline): MDHEN, SYDVKM. Partial CDR3 DNA: TGTGCCAGCAGTTTGGATGGGGGGTCGGGGACC. Protein sequence: CASSLDGGSGT. The CDR3 in its entirety is CASSLDGGSGTQYF.

Of note for this clone: The read gets to within 3 residues of the CDR3 end, and the germline J gene fills in the rest. The chain recombines TRBV9 with TRBJ2-5; D unclear. Trimming stripped 3 bases from V and 2 bases from J, with 8 bases between. Germline lookup yields CDR1 SGDLS and CDR2 YYNGEE. This CDR3 has 13 amino acids. This chain's CDR3 is CASSARRQETQYF. The CDR3 DNA, read in part, is TGTGCCAGCAGCGCCCGGCGGCAAGAGACC.

Concerning this clone: The CDR3 is cut off 3 residues early in the read; its end comes from the germline J gene. The chain carries TRBV19 and TRBJ1-2; D gene unclear. The V end lost 3 bases, the J end lost 7 bases, and 12 bases lay between the germline ends. The CDR3 extends over 13 amino acids. Germline values: CDR1 LNHDA, CDR2 SQIVND (reference sequence). The CDR3 bases that were read are TGTGCCAGTAGTATTGCAGGATTAGTTGGC. Its protein product is CASSIAGLVG. The complete CDR3 protein is CASSIAGLVGYTF.

About this clone: The read gets to within 3 residues of the CDR3 end, and the germline J gene fills in the rest. The chain has TRBV20-1 and TRBJ1-6; tentative D call: TRBD1 (5 bases). Between the trimmed V and J ends, which lost 5 bases and 8 bases, there was a span of 13 bases. The CDR3 runs to 13 residues. The V gene's germline CDR1 is DFQATT and CDR2 SNEGSKA (reference sequence). The sequenced part of the CDR3 DNA is TGCAGTGCTGAACTTGACAGTTATTCACCC. Protein sequence: CSAELDSYSP. From start to end, the CDR3 is CSAELDSYSPLHF.

Worth noting for this clone: Read sequence stops 3 residues before the CDR3 end, and the germline J gene provides the missing end. The chain is built from TRBV30 and TRBJ1-2; possibly TRBD1 for D (6 bases). CDR3 size: 15 residues. CDR1 is GTSNPN and CDR2 is SVGIG in the germline V gene (reference sequence). CDR3 DNA (partial): TGTGCCTGGAATAGGGGGTTGGGTGTCTACAATGAC. This gives the protein CAWNRGLGVYND. The CDR3 in full is CAWNRGLGVYNDYTF. The full variable domain, rest sourced from reference TRBV30 and TRBJ1-2, is SQTIHQWPATLVQPVGSPLSLECTVEGTSNPNLYWYRQAAGRGLQLLFYSVGIGQISSEVPQNLSASRPQDRQFILSSKKLLLSDSGFYLCAWNRGLGVYNDYTFGSGTRLTVV.

Concerning this clone itself: The read gets to within 3 residues of the CDR3 end, and the germline J gene fills in the rest. This chain joins TRBV20-1 and TRBJ1-4; 7 nucleotides agree with TRBD1. The CDR3 length is 14 residues. Germline values: CDR1 DFQATT, CDR2 SNEGSKA (reference sequence). With V trimmed by 0 bases and J by 7 bases, 5 bases remained unmatched. The sequenced part of the CDR3 DNA is TGCAGTGCTAGAGATCAGGGGGGCTCTGAAAAA. Its protein product is CSARDQGGSEK. The full CDR3 is CSARDQGGSEKLFF.

Concerning this clone itself: The read is 3 residues too short to cover the CDR3 end, so that end is filled in from the germline J gene. The chain employs TRBV7-9 and TRBJ1-2; a weak D match, TRBD1 (6 bases). This CDR3 region has 14 residues. In germline, CDR1 is SEHNR, CDR2 FQNEAQ (reference sequence). Trimming stripped 5 bases from V and 4 bases from J, with 14 bases between. CDR3 region: CASSHPGTSYGYTF. The DNA read from the CDR3 is TGTGCCAGCAGCCACCCCGGGACATCCTATGGC. The whole variable domain, remainder taken from reference TRBV7-9 and TRBJ1-2, is DTGVSQNPRHKITKRGQNVTFRCDPISEHNRLYWYRQTLGQGPEFLTYFQNEAQLEKSRLLSDRFSAERPKGSFSTLEIQRTEQGDSAMYLCASSHPGTSYGYTFGSGTRLTVV.